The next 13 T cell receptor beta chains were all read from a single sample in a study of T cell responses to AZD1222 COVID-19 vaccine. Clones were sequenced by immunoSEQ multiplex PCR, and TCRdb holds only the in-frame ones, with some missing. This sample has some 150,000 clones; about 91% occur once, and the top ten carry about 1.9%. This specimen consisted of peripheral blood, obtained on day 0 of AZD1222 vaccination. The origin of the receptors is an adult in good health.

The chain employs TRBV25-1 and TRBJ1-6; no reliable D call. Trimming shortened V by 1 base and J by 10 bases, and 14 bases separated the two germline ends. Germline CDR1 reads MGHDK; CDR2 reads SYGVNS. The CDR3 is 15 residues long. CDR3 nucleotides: TGTGCCAGCAGTGAATGGAAGGGCAGATACTCACCCCTCCACTTT. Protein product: CASSEWKGRYSPLHF.

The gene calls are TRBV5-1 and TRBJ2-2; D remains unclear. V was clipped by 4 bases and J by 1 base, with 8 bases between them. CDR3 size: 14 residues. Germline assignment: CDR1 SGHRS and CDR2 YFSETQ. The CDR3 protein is CASSPMGNTGELFF. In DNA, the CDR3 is TGCGCCAGCAGCCCTATGGGGAACACCGGGGAGCTGTTTTTT. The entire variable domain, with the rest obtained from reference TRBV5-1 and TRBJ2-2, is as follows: KAGVTQTPRYLIKTRGQQVTLSCSPISGHRSVSWYQQTPGQGLQFLFEYFSETQRNKGNFPGRFSGRQFSNSRSEMNVSTLELGDSALYLCASSPMGNTGELFFGEGSRLTVL.

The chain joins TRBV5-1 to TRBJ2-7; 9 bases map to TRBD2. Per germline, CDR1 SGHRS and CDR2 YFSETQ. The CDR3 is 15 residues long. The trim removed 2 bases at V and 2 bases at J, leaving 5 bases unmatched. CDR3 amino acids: CASSFTTSGTYEQYF. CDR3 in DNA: TGCGCCAGCAGCTTTACGACTAGCGGAACCTACGAGCAGTACTTC.

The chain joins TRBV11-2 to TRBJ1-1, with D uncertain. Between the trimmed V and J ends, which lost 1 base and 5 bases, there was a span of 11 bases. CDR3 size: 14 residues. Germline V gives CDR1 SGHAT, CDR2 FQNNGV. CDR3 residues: CASSLVEGFTEAFF. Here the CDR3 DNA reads TGTGCCAGCAGCTTAGTGGAAGGCTTTACTGAAGCTTTCTTT.

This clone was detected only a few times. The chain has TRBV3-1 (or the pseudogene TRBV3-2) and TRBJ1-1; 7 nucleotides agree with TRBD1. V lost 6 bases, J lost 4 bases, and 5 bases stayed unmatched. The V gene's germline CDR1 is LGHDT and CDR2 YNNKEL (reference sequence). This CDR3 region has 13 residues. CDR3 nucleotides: TGTGCCAGCAGTCTACAGGGGACCACTGAAGCTTTCTTT. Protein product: CASSLQGTTEAFF.

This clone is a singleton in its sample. The CDR3 here is CASSQSLNTEAFF. The CDR3 DNA is TGTGCCAGCAGCCAAAGTTTGAACACTGAAGCTTTCTTT. The rearrangement links TRBV14 to TRBJ1-1; D not resolved. The germline gives CDR1 SGHDN, CDR2 FVKESK. V lost 2 bases and J 0 bases, leaving 4 bases between the germline ends. The CDR3 totals 13 residues.

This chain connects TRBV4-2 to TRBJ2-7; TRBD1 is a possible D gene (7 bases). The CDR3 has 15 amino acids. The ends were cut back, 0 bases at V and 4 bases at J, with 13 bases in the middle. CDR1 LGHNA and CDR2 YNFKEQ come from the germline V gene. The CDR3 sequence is CASSQDAQGTYEQYF. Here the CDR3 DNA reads TGTGCCAGCAGCCAAGATGCACAGGGGACTTACGAGCAGTACTTC.

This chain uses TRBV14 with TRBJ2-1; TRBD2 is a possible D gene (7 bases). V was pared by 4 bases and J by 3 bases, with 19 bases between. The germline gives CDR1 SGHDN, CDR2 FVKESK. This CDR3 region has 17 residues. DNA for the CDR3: TGTGCCAGCAGCCCTCCAGGCGGGGGCGCGTTCTACAATGAGCAGTTCTTC. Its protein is CASSPPGGGAFYNEQFF. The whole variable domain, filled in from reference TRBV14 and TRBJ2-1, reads EAGVTQFPSHSVIEKGQTVTLRCDPISGHDNLYWYRRVMGKEIKFLLHFVKESKQDESGMPNNRFLAERTGGTYSTLKVQPAELEDSGVYFCASSPPGGGAFYNEQFFGPGTRLTVL.

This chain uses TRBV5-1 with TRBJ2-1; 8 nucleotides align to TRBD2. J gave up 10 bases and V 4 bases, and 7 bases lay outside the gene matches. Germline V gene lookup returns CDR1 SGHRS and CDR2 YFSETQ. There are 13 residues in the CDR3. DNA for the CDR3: TGCGCCAGCAGCCTCGCGGGGGGCCTAGAGCAGTTCTTC. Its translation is CASSLAGGLEQFF.

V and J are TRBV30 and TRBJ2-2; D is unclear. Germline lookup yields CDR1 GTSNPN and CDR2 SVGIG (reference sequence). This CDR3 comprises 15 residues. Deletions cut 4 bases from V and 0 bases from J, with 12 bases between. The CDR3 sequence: CAWKRSTANTGELFF. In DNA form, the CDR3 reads TGTGCCTGGAAAAGGTCAACCGCGAACACCGGGGAGCTGTTTTTT.

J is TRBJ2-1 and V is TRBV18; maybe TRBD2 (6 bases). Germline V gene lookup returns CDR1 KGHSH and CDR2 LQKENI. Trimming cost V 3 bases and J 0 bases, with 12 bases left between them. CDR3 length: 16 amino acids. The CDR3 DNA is TGTGCCAGCTCACCGTCTCTAGCGCGCTCCTACAATGAGCAGTTCTTC. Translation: CASSPSLARSYNEQFF.

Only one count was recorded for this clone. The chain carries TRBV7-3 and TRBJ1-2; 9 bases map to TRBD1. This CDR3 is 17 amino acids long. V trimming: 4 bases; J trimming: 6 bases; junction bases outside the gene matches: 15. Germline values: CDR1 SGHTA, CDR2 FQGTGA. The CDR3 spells CASSSDGTGMGRHGYTF. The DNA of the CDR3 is TGTGCCAGCAGCTCCGATGGGACAGGGATGGGGAGGCATGGCTACACCTTC.

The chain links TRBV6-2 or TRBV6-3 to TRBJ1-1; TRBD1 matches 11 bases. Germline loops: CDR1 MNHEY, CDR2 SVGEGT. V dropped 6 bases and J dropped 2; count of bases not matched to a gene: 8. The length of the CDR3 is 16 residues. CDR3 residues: CASSRTGGNGNTEAFF. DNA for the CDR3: TGTGCCAGCAGCAGGACAGGGGGCAACGGAAACACTGAAGCTTTCTTT.